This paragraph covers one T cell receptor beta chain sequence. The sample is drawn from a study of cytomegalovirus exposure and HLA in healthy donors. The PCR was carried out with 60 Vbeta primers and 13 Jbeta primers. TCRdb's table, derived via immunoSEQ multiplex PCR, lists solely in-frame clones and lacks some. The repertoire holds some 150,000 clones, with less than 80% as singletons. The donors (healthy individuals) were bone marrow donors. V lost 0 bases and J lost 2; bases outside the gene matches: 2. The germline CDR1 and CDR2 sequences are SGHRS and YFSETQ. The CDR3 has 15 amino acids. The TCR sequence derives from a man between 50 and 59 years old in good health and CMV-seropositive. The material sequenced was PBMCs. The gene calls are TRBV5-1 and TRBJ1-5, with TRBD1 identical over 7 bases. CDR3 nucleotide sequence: TGCGCCAGCAGCTTGGCAGGGGGAGGCAATCAGCCCCAGCATTTT. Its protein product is CASSLAGGGNQPQHF.